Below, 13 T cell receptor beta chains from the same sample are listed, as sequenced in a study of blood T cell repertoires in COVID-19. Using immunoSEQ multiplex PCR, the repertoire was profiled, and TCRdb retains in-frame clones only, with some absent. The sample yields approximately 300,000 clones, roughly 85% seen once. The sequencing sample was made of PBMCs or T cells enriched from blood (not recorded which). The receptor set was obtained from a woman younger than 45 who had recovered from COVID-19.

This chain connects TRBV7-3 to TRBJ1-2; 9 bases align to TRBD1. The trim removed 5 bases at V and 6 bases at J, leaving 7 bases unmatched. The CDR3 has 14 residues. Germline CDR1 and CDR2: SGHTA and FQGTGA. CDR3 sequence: CASSPTGGLDGYTF. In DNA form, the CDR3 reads TGTGCCAGCAGCCCTACAGGGGGCTTGGATGGCTACACCTTC.

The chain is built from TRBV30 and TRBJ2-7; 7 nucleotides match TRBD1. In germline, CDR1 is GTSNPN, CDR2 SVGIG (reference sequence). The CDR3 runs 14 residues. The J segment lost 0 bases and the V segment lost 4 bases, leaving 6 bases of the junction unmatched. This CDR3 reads CAWTGQSSSYEQYF. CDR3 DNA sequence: TGTGCCTGGACGGGACAGAGTAGCTCCTACGAGCAGTACTTC.

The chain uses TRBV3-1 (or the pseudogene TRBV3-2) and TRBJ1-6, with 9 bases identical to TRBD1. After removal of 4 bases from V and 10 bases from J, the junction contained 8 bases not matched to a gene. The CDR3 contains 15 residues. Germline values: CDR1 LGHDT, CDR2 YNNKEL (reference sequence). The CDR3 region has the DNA TGTGCCAGCAGCCTCGGACAGGGGTATAGGTCACCCCTCCACTTT. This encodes CASSLGQGYRSPLHF.

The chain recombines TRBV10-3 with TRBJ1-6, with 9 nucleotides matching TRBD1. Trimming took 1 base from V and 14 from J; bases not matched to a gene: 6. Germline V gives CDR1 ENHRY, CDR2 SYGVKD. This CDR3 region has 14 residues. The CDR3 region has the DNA TGTGCCATCAGTGAGTACGGACAGGGGCCGGCCCTCCACTTT. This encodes CAISEYGQGPALHF.

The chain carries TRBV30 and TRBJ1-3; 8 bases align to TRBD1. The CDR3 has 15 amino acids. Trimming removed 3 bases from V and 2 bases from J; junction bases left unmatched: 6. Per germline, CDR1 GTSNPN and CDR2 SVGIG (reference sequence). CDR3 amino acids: CAWSRQGSTGNTIYF. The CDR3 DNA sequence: TGTGCCTGGAGCCGACAGGGGAGTACTGGAAACACCATATATTTT.

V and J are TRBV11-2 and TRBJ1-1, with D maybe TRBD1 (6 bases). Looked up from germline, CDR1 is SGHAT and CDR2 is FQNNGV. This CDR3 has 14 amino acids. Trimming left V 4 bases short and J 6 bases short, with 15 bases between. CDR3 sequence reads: CASSSLQGGAEAFF. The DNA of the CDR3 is TGTGCCAGCAGCTCGCTACAGGGAGGGGCTGAAGCTTTCTTT.

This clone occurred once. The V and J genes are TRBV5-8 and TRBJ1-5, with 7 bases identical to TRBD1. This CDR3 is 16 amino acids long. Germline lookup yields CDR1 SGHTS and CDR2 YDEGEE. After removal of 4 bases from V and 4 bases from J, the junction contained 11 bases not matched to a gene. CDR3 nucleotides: TGTGCCAGCAGCGCGACAGGGTTTTGGGGAAATCAGCCCCAGCATTTT. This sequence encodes CASSATGFWGNQPQHF.

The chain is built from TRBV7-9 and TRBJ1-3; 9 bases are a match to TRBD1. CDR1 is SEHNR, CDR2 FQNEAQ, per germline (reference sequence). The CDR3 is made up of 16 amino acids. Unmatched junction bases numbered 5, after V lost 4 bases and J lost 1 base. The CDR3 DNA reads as TGTGCCAGCAGCTCAGGACAGGGGATGTCTGGAAACACCATATATTTT. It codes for CASSSGQGMSGNTIYF.

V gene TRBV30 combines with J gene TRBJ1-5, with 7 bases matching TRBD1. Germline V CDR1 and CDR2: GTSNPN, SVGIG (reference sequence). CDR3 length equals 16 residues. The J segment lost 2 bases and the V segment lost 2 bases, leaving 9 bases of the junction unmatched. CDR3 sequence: CAWSIKTGTGNQPQHF. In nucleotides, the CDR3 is TGTGCCTGGAGTATTAAGACCGGGACAGGCAATCAGCCCCAGCATTTT.

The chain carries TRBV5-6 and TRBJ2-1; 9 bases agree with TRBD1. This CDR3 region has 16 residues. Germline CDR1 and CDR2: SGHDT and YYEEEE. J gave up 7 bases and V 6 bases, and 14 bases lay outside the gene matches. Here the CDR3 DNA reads TGTGCCAGCACCCAGATGGGACAGGGTTCAGGGAATGAGCAGTTCTTC. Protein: CASTQMGQGSGNEQFF. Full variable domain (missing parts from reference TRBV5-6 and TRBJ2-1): DAGVTQSPTHLIKTRGQQVTLRCSPKSGHDTVSWYQQALGQGPQFIFQYYEEEERQRGNFPDRFSGHQFPNYSSELNVNALLLGDSALYLCASTQMGQGSGNEQFFGPGTRLTVL.

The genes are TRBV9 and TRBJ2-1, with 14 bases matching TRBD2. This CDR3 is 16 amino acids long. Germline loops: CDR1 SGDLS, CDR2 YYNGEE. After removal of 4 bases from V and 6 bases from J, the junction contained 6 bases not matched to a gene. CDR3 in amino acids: CASSPGGLAGANEQFF. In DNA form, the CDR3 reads TGTGCCAGCAGCCCAGGGGGACTAGCGGGGGCCAATGAGCAGTTCTTC. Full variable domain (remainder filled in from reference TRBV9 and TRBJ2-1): DSGVTQTPKHLITATGQRVTLRCSPRSGDLSVYWYQQSLDQGLQFLIQYYNGEERAKGNILERFSAQQFPDLHSELNLSSLELGDSALYFCASSPGGLAGANEQFFGPGTRLTVL.

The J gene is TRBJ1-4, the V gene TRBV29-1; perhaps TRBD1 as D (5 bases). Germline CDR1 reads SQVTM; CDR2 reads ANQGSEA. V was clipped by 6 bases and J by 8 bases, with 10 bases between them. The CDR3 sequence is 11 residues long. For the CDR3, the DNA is TGCAGCGTGACGGGGGGGGAAAAACTGTTTTTT. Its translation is CSVTGGEKLFF.

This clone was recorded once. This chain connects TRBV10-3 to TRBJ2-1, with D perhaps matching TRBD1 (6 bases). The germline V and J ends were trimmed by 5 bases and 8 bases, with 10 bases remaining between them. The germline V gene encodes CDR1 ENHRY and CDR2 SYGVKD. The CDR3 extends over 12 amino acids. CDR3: CAISRQADEQFF. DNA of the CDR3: TGTGCCATCAGTCGACAGGCCGATGAGCAGTTCTTC.